These 16 T cell receptor beta chains originate from one sample sequenced in a study of technical replicates of blood from a handful of donors. Here immunoSEQ multiplex PCR was the method, and the copy in TCRdb shows in-frame clones only, minus some. The table has about 88,000 clones, over 90% seen once. Sequencing was done on a sample of T cells isolated from PBMCs. The receptors were gathered from a human donor in good health.

This clone showed up just once. V gene TRBV30 combines with J gene TRBJ2-7; unclear D gene. Germline V gene sequence: CDR1 GTSNPN, CDR2 SVGIG (reference sequence). Trimming took 2 bases from V and 7 from J, leaving 9 bases between them. There are 11 residues in the CDR3. The CDR3 sequence is CAWSNGIEQYF. In DNA, the CDR3 is TGTGCCTGGAGTAACGGTATAGAGCAGTACTTC. The variable domain in full, with the rest retrieved from reference TRBV30 and TRBJ2-7, is SQTIHQWPATLVQPVGSPLSLECTVEGTSNPNLYWYRQAAGRGLQLLFYSVGIGQISSEVPQNLSASRPQDRQFILSSKKLLLSDSGFYLCAWSNGIEQYFGPGTRLTVT.

The chain carries TRBV2 and TRBJ2-7, with D perhaps TRBD1 (6 bases). This CDR3 contains 12 residues. The germline V gene has CDR1 SNHLY and CDR2 FYNNEI. V lost 10 bases and J lost 5, with 15 bases in between. This chain's CDR3 is CAMADRYDEQYF. In DNA, the CDR3 is TGTGCCATGGCTGACAGGTACGACGAGCAGTACTTC.

The rearrangement joins TRBV7-9 to TRBJ2-7, with TRBD2 as a possible D gene (6 bases). The germline V gene has CDR1 SEHNR and CDR2 FQNEAQ (reference sequence). This CDR3 contains 14 residues. Trimming took off 10 bases at V and 6 bases at J, with 22 bases between the two ends. The chain's CDR3 is CATGGLSSSGEQYF. CDR3 nucleotide sequence: TGTGCCACCGGCGGACTATCATCGAGCGGCGAGCAGTACTTC.

The J gene is TRBJ2-2, the V gene TRBV19; 8 bases line up with TRBD1. The CDR3 consists of 15 residues. The germline V gene encodes CDR1 LNHDA and CDR2 SQIVND (reference sequence). V was pared by 1 base and J by 3 bases, with 1 base of the junction left unmatched. CDR3 bases: TGTGCCAGTAGTATAGCGACAGGGGACACCGGGGAGCTGTTTTTT. Translating gives CASSIATGDTGELFF.

V is TRBV29-1 and J is TRBJ1-2, with TRBD1 as a possible D gene (6 bases). The germline V gene has CDR1 SQVTM and CDR2 ANQGSEA. Trimming cost V 5 bases and J 7 bases, with 14 bases left between them. This CDR3 has 12 amino acids. The CDR3 loop is CSVLQGRGGYTF. CDR3 DNA sequence: TGCAGCGTTCTCCAGGGGAGGGGTGGCTACACCTTC.

The V and J genes are TRBV19 and TRBJ2-5, with D possibly matching TRBD2 (6 bases). Germline CDR1 reads LNHDA; CDR2 reads SQIVND (reference sequence). V shed 5 bases and J shed 4 bases, with 8 bases lying between them. The CDR3 consists of 12 residues. Here the CDR3 reads CASSFGGETQYF. CDR3 DNA: TGTGCCAGTAGTTTCGGGGGAGAGACCCAGTACTTC.

The chain links TRBV5-1 to TRBJ2-5, with TRBD1 matching over 10 bases. Trimming cost V 4 bases and J 4 bases; bases outside gene matches: 4. Germline values: CDR1 SGHRS, CDR2 YFSETQ. The CDR3 sequence is 14 residues long. The CDR3 sequence is CASSGGQGLETQYF. DNA of the CDR3: TGCGCCAGCAGCGGGGGACAGGGGTTAGAGACCCAGTACTTC.

The chain recombines TRBV28 with TRBJ2-1; D is undetermined. The CDR3 runs 15 residues. Between the trimmed V and J ends, which lost 2 bases and 0 bases, there was a span of 8 bases. CDR1 and CDR2 (germline): MDHEN, SYDVKM. The CDR3 DNA reads as TGTGCCAGCAGTTTACCCCTACTCTCCTACAATGAGCAGTTCTTC. This encodes CASSLPLLSYNEQFF.

The chain is built from TRBV13 and TRBJ2-7; D is perhaps TRBD1 (7 bases). This CDR3 region has 13 residues. Germline CDR1 and CDR2: PRHDT and FYEKMQ (reference sequence). V was trimmed by 5 bases and J by 4 bases, leaving 12 bases between them. This chain's CDR3 is CASSRGDRYEQYF. CDR3 nucleotide sequence: TGTGCCAGCAGCCGCGGGGACAGATACGAGCAGTACTTC.

V and J are TRBV27 and TRBJ2-2; 11 nucleotides align to TRBD2. Unmatched junction bases numbered 3, after V lost 8 bases and J lost 4 bases. Germline V CDR1 and CDR2: MNHEY, SMNVEV (reference sequence). This CDR3 has 14 residues. The CDR3 region has the DNA TGTGCCAGCCTCGGACTAGCGGGCACCGGGGAGCTGTTTTTT. It codes for CASLGLAGTGELFF.

The chain uses TRBV5-6 and TRBJ2-5; 9 positions agree with TRBD1. In germline, CDR1 is SGHDT, CDR2 YYEEEE. The CDR3 has 17 residues. Unmatched junction bases numbered 16, after V lost 4 bases and J lost 6 bases. The CDR3 sequence: CASSKGGRGQGRKTQYF. The CDR3, as DNA: TGTGCCAGCAGCAAGGGGGGTAGGGGACAGGGTAGGAAGACCCAGTACTTC.

The chain employs TRBV7-2 and TRBJ1-4, with 10 bases lining up with TRBD1. The CDR3 runs to 18 residues. The ends lost 3 bases at V and 0 bases at J; junction bases unmatched: 7. Per the germline V gene, CDR1 is SGHTA and CDR2 is FQGNSA. Here the CDR3 reads CASSFWDRGVPTNEKLFF. The DNA of the CDR3 is TGTGCCAGCAGCTTCTGGGACAGGGGCGTCCCAACTAATGAAAAACTGTTTTTT.

The CDR3 coding sequence is TGTGCCAGCAGTCCCCACACGAATTCACCCCTCCACTTT. Translating it yields CASSPHTNSPLHF. The rearrangement links TRBV27 to TRBJ1-6, with no clear D. Germline V lookup: CDR1 MNHEY, CDR2 SMNVEV (reference sequence). This CDR3 has 13 residues. V dropped 5 bases and J dropped 7 bases, with 9 bases sitting between them.

CDR3 sequence: CASSHSWRGNTGELFF. CDR3 DNA sequence: TGTGCCAGCAGCCATTCTTGGAGGGGGAACACCGGGGAGCTGTTTTTT. The gene calls are TRBV5-6 and TRBJ2-2, with a possible D match to TRBD2 (6 bases). The V end was cut by 4 bases, the J end by 1 base, with 14 bases between. Looked up from germline, CDR1 is SGHDT and CDR2 is YYEEEE. There are 16 residues in the CDR3.

The chain recombines TRBV4-2 with TRBJ1-2, with a tentative D call TRBD1 (6 bases). The CDR3 is 15 amino acids. Germline assignment: CDR1 LGHNA and CDR2 YNFKEQ. Trimming took off 1 base at V and 4 bases at J, with 13 bases between the two ends. The CDR3 reads CASSQGSGGAYGYTF. In DNA form, the CDR3 reads TGTGCCAGCAGCCAAGGATCGGGGGGGGCCTATGGCTACACCTTC.

The chain employs TRBV28 and TRBJ2-1, with D tentatively TRBD2 (7 bases). The CDR3 has 15 amino acids. V was trimmed by 5 bases and J by 6 bases, leaving 17 bases between them. Germline lookup yields CDR1 MDHEN and CDR2 SYDVKM. The CDR3 region is CASSPPRGEGNEQFF. Written as DNA, the CDR3 is TGTGCCAGCAGTCCCCCTAGGGGGGAGGGCAATGAGCAGTTCTTC.